Sequencing of this T cell receptor (beta chain) was carried out in a study of PD-1 blockade in classical Hodgkin lymphoma. Broader study findings: Lower baseline TCR diversity marked trial partial responders and progressors. Baseline TCR diversity was reportedly lower in newly diagnosed patients than in healthy donors. It was reported as lower still in relapsed/refractory patients. CD4+ TCR diversity rose significantly by C4D1, and CD8+ TCR diversity did not.

J gave up 0 bases and V 6 bases, and 8 bases lay outside the gene matches. The CDR3 runs to 15 residues. The germline V gene has CDR1 LNHDA and CDR2 SQIVND (reference sequence). The sample's time point: cycle 4 day 1 (C4D1), after about 6 weeks of nivolumab. Relapse was seen in all patients after autologous stem cell transplantation, and brentuximab vedotin exposure was variable. Points on this clone: What it binds is unknown.

The repertoire was sequenced with immunoSEQ multiplex PCR; TCRdb's copy has only in-frame clones and lacks some. This table has some 30,000 clones, around 81% appearing once. Material: peripheral blood mononuclear cells (PBMCs), obtained before the fourth cycle of nivolumab. V is TRBV19 and J is TRBJ2-7; TRBD1 matches 7 bases. The source of this sequence is a human donor with classical Hodgkin lymphoma. CDR3 loop: CASSRTGASSYEQYF. As DNA, the CDR3 is TGTGCCAGTAGCAGAACAGGGGCGAGCTCCTACGAGCAGTACTTC.